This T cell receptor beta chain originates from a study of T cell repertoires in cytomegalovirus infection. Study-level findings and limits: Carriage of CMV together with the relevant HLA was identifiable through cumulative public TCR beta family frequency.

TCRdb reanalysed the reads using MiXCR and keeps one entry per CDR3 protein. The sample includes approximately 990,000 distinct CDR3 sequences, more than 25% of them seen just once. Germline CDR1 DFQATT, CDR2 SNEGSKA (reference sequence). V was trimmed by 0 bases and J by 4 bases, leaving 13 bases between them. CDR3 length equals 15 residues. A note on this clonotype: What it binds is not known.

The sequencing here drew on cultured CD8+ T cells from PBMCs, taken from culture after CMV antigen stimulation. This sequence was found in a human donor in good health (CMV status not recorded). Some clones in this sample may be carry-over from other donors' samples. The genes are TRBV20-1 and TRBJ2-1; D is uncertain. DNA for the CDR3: TGCAGTGCTAGAGATGAGGCGGCGCGGTACAATGAGCAGTTCTTC. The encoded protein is CSARDEAARYNEQFF.